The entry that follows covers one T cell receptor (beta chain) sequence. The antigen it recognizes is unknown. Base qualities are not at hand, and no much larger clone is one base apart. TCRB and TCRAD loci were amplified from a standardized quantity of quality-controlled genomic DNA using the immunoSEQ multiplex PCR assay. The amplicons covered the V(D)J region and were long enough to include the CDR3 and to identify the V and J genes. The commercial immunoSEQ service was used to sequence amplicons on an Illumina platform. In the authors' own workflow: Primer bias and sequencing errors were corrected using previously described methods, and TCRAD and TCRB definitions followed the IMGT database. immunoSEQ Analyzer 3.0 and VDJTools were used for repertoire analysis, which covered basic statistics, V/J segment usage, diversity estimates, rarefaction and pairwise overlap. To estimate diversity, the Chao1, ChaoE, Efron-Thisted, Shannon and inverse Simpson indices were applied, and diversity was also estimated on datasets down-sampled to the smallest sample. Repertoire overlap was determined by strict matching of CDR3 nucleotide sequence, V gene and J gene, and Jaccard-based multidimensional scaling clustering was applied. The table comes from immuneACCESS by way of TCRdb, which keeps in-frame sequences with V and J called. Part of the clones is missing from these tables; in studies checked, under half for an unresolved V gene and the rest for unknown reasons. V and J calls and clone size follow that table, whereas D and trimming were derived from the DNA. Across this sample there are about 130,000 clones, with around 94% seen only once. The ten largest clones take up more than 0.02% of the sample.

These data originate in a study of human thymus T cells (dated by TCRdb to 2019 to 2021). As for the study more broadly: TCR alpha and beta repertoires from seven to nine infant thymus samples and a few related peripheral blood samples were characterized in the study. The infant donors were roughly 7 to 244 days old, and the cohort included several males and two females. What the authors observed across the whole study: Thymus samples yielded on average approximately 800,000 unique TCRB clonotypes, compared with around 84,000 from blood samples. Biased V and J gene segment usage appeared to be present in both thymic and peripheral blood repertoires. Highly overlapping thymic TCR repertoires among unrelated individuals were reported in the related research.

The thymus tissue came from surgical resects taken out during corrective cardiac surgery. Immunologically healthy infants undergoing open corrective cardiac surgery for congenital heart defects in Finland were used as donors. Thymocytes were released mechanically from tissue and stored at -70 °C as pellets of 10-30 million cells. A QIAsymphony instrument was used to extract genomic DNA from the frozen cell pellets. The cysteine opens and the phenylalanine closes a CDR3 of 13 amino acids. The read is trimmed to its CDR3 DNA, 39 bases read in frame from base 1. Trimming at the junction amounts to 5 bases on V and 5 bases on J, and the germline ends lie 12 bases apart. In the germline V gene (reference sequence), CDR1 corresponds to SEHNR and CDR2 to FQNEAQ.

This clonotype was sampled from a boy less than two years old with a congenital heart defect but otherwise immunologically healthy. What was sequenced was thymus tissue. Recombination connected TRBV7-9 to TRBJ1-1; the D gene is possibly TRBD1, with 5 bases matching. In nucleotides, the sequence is TGTGCCAGCAGCCGGCCCGGGGGAACTGAAGCTTTCTTT. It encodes CASSRPGGTEAFF.